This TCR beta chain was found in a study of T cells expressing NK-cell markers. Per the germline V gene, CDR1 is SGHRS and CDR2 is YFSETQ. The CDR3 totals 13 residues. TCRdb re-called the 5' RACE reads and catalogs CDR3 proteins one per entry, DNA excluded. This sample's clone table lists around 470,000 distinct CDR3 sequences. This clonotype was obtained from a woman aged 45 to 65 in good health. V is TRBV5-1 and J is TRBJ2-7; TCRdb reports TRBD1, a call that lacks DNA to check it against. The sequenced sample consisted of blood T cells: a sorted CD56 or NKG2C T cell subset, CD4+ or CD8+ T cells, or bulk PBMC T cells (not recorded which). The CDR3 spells CASKEGVGDEQYF.